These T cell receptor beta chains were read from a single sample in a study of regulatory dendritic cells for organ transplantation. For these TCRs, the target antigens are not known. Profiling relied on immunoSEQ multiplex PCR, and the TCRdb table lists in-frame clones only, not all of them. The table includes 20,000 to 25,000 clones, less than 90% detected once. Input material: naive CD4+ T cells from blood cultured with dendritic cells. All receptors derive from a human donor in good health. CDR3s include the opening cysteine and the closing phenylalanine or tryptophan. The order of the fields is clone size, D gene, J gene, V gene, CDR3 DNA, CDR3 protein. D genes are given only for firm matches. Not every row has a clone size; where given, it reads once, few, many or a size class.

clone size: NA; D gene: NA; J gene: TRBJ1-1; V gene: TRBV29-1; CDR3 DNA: TGCAGCGTCACCAGGGGGAACACTGAAGCTTTCTTT; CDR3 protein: CSVTRGNTEAFF
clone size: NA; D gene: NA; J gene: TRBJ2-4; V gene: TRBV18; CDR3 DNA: TGTGCCAGCTCAACCGGGCTTCGGGGCATTCAGTACTTC; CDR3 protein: CASSTGLRGIQYF
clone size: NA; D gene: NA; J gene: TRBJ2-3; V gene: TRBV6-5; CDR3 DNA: TGTGCCAGCAGTTTACAGGGAGAACGCGATACGCAGTATTTT; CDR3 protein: CASSLQGERDTQYF
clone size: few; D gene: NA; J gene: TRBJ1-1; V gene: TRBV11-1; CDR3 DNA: TGTGCCAGCAGCCTTAGGACTGAAGCTTTCTTT; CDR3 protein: CASSLRTEAFF
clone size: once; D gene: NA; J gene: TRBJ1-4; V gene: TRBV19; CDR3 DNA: TGTGCCAGTAGCCCCTCCGAAGGGAGGTCTGATGAAAAACTGTTTTTT; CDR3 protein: CASSPSEGRSDEKLFF
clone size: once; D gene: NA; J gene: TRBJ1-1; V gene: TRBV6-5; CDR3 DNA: TGTGCCAGCAGTTTAGGGACTTTGAACACTGAAGCTTTCTTT; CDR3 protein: CASSLGTLNTEAFF
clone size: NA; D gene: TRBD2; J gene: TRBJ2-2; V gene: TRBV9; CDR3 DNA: TGTGCCAGCAGCTTGAGACTAGCGGGAGGAGGAACCGGGGAGCTGTTTTTT; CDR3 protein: CASSLRLAGGGTGELFF
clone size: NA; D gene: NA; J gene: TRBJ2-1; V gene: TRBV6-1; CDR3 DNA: TGTGCCAGCAGTCGTACGAGCTCCTACAATGAGCAGTTCTTC; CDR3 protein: CASSRTSSYNEQFF
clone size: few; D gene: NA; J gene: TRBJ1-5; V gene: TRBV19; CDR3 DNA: TGTGCCAGTAGTGTTCGCAATCAGCCCCAGCATTTT; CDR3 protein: CASSVRNQPQHF
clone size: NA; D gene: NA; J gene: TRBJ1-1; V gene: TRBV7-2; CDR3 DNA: TGTGCCAGCAGCTTAGTCCCCCAGACAGTGAACACTGAAGCTTTCTTT; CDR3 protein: CASSLVPQTVNTEAFF
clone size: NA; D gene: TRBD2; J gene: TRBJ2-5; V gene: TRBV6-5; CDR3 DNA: TGTGCCAGCAGTTACTCAGCGGGAGCTGAGACCCAGTACTTC; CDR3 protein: CASSYSAGAETQYF
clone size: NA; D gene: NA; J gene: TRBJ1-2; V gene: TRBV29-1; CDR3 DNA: TGCAGCGTTGTAGGGCTGGGTAGGGACTATGGCTACACCTTC; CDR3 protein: CSVVGLGRDYGYTF
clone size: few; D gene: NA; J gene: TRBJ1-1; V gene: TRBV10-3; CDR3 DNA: TGTGCCTCCTCGGGCGGGGAGAACACTGAAGCTTTCTTT; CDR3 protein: CASSGGENTEAFF
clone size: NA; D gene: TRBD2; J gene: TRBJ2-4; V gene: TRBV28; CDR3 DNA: TGTGCCAGCAGTTCCCCTGGGGGAGGGAGGGACATTCAGTACTTC; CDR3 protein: CASSSPGGGRDIQYF
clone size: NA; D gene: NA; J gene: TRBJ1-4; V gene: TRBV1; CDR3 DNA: TGCACCAGCAGCCCGTTGGGCCGAGGCAATGAAAAACTGTTTTTT; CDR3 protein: CTSSPLGRGNEKLFF
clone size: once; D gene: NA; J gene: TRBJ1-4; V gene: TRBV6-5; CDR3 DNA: TGTGCCAGCAGTTACAGGGGTGAGGAAAAACTGTTTTTT; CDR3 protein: CASSYRGEEKLFF
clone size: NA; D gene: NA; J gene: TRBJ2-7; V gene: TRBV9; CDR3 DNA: TGTGCCAGCAGCGGGGGCCCGTCCTACGAGCAGTACTTC; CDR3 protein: CASSGGPSYEQYF
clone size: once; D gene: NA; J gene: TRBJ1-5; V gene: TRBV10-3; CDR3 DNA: TGTGCCATCAGGGTGGCAGACAATCAGCCCCAGCATTTT; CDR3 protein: CAIRVADNQPQHF
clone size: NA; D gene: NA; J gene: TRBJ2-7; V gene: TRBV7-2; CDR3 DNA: TGTGCCAGCAGCTTCAGTGGTAGCGGTGCCTACGAGCAGTACTTC; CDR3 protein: CASSFSGSGAYEQYF
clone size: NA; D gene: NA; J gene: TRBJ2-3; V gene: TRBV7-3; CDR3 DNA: TGTGCCAGCAGCTTAGACGTCCGAACAGATACGCAGTATTTT; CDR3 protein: CASSLDVRTDTQYF
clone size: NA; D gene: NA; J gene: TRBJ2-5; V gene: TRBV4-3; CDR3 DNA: TGCGCCAGCAGCCAAGATCTTGGGCTTTCGGGGGACGGGCAAGAGACCCAGTACTTC; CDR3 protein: CASSQDLGLSGDGQETQYF
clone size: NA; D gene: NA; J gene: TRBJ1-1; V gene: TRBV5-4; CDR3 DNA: TGTGCCAGCAGCTTTGGAGTAGACCGAGCGAACACTGAAGCTTTCTTT; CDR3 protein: CASSFGVDRANTEAFF
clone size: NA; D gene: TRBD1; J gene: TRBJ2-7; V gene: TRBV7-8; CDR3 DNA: TGTGCCAGCAGCTTACGGGGTCCAGGGGGCTACGAGCAGTACTTC; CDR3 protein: CASSLRGPGGYEQYF
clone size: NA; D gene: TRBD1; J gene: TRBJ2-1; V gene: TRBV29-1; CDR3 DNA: TGCAGCGTTGACCTCATTGAAGGGGGCGCGACCAATGAGCAGTTCTTC; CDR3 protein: CSVDLIEGGATNEQFF
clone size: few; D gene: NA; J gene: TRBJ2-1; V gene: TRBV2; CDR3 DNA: TGTGCCAGCCACCTAGCGAACTCCTACAATGAGCAGTTCTTC; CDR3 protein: CASHLANSYNEQFF
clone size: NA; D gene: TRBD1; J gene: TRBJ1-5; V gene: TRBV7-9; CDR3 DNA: TGTGCCAGCAGCCGGGGACAGGGTCAGCCCCAGCATTTT; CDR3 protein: CASSRGQGQPQHF
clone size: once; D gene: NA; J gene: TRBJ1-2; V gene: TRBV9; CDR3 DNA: TGTGCCAGCAGCGTAAACCCCAACAGGCCTACTAACTATGGCTACACCTTC; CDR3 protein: CASSVNPNRPTNYGYTF
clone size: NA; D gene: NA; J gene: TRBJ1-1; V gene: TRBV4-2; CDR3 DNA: TGTGCCAGCAGCCAGGAGGGAGGGAACCTGAACACTGAAGCTTTCTTT; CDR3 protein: CASSQEGGNLNTEAFF
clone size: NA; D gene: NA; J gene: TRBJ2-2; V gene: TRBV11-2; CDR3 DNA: TGTGCCAGCAGCTTAGGAGGTGGGGACACCGGGGAGCTGTTTTTT; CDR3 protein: CASSLGGGDTGELFF
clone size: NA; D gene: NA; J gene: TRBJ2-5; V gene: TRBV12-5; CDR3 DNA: TGTGCTAGTGGTTTGGGGGGGATAGGGTCCCAAGAGACCCAGTACTTC; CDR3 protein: CASGLGGIGSQETQYF
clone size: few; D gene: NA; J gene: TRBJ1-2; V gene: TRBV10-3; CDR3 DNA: TGTGCCATCAGTGACCAGGCCACTAACTATGGCTACACCTTC; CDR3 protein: CAISDQATNYGYTF
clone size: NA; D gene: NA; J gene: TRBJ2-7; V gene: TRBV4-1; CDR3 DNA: TGCGCCAGCAGCGCAAGGGGGGGGGAATACGAGCAGTACTTC; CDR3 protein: CASSARGGEYEQYF
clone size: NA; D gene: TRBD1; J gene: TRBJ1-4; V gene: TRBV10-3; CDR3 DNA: TGTGCCATCAGTGGGGGTCGGACAGGAAATGAAAAACTGTTTTTT; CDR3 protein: CAISGGRTGNEKLFF
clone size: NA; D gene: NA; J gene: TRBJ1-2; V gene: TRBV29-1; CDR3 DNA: TGCAGCGTTGCCGATCATAACTATGGCTACACCTTC; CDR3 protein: CSVADHNYGYTF
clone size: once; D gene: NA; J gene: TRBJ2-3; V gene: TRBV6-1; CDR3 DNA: TGTGCCAGCAGTGAAGCGTTCGCGGATACGCAGTATTTT; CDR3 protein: CASSEAFADTQYF
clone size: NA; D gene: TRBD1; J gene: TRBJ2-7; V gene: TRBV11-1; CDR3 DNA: TGTGCCAGCAGCTTAGGGCCCGGACAGGGGCCCTACGAGCAGTACTTC; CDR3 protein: CASSLGPGQGPYEQYF
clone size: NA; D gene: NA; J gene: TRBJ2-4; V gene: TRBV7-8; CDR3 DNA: TGTGCCAGCAGCTTAAGTATTTGGCAGGGATCGGCCAAAAACATTCAGTACTTC; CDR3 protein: CASSLSIWQGSAKNIQYF
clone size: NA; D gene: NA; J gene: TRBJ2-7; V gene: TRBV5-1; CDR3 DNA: TGCGCCAGCAAACCGGGAACCTCACCCTGGGGCTACGAGCAGTACTTC; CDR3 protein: CASKPGTSPWGYEQYF
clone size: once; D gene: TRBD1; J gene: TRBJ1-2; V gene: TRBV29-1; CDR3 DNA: TGCAGCGTCGACAGACAGGGTGGGTACACCTTC; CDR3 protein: CSVDRQGGYTF
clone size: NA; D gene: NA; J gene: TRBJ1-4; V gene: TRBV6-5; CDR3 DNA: TGTGCCAGCAGTTACTCGACCGGGGACGGAAAACTGTTTTTT; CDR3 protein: CASSYSTGDGKLFF
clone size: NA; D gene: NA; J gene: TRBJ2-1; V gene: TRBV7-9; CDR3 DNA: TGTGCCAGCGGGTCCCACCCGCCCTCCTACAATGAGCAGTTCTTC; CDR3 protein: CASGSHPPSYNEQFF
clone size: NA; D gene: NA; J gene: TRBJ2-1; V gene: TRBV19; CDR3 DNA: TGTGCCAGTAGTCCGACACCCCCAGGGGAGTTGAAGTTCTTC; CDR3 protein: CASSPTPPGELKFF
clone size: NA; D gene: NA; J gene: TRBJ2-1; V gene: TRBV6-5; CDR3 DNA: TGTGCCAGCAGTTACGCCCCAGCTCCTTACAATGAGCAGTTCTTC; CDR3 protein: CASSYAPAPYNEQFF
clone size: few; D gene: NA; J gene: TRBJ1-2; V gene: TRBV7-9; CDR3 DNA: TGTGCCAGCAGCCTAATTTACGGGGTTGCCGGTGGCTACACCTTC; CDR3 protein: CASSLIYGVAGGYTF
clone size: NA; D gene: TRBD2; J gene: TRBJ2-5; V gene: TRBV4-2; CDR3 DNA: TGTGCCAGCAGCCAAGAGGGACTAGCGGCGGGAGAGACCCAGTACTTC; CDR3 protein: CASSQEGLAAGETQYF
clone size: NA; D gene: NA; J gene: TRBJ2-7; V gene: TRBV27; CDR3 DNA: TGTGCCAGCTACCCTACCCACGGGGCTCTTTCATACGAGCAGTACTTC; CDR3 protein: CASYPTHGALSYEQYF